This TCR beta chain is drawn from a study of blood T cell repertoires in COVID-19. Study summary: Spain, Italy and the United States supplied samples that represented acute and convalescent COVID-19. PBMCs, B-cell-depleted T cells, or T cells provided the cDNA or gDNA that made up the material.

The ends lost 4 bases at V and 3 bases at J; junction bases unmatched: 4. The V gene's germline CDR1 is SGHNT and CDR2 YYREEE (reference sequence). CDR3 length: 14 residues. Per the authors' pipeline: Reference gene primer amplification gave estimated nucleated cell counts. Data came from immunoSEQ multiplex PCR; TCRdb stores just in-frame clones and leaves some out. V and J calls and clone size follow that table, whereas D and trimming were derived from the DNA. The repertoire holds about 190,000 clones, with approximately 90% as singletons. This receptor was taken from a human donor in a cohort sampled during active COVID-19. The rearrangement uses TRBV5-4 and TRBJ1-1; TRBD1 matches 9 bases. Source material: peripheral blood. As DNA, the CDR3 is TGTGCCAGCAGCCCTACAGGGGGCCACACTGAAGCTTTCTTT. Its translation is CASSPTGGHTEAFF.